This record concerns one TCR beta chain sequence. V gave up 4 bases and J gave up 3 bases, with 12 bases separating them. From germline, CDR1 is SQVTM and CDR2 ANQGSEA. The CDR3 runs 13 residues. Some clones are missing from TCRdb's copy, which holds only in-frame ones; the method was immunoSEQ multiplex PCR. There are 250,000 to 300,000 clones in the sample; around 90% occur only once, and 0.75% to 1% lies in the top ten. This sample is drawn from a study of blood T cell repertoires in COVID-19. Study as a whole: Sources were T cells, B-cell-depleted T cells, or PBMCs; the material itself was cDNA or gDNA.

Cohort 3 recovery required two negative PCRs, clearance, or symptom resolution. Sequencing input: PBMCs or T cells enriched from blood (not recorded which). This sequence was found in a woman aged 30 to 39 who had recovered from COVID-19. The chain uses TRBV29-1 and TRBJ2-5, with D possibly being TRBD2 (6 bases). CDR3 coding DNA: TGCAGCGTTGGGCGGGACGGGGAAGAGACCCAGTACTTC. It translates to CSVGRDGEETQYF.